The clone carrying this TCR beta chain was seen a handful of times. Its matching antigen is unknown. CDR3 size: 15 residues. V lost 2 bases, J lost 0 bases, and 8 bases lay in between. Germline CDR1 MDHEN, CDR2 SYDVKM. These data originate in a study of post-analysis software for immune sequencing data. Study results and limitations: In patients, about five TRBV segments were more frequent than in controls, with TRBV5-6, TRBV5-1 and TRBV20-1 among them.

Prepared TCR beta cDNA libraries contained unique molecular identifiers. TCRdb recomputed calls from the PCR reads with MiXCR, one row per CDR3 protein. This sample has about 760,000 distinct CDR3 sequences, with 30% found just once. The receptor was isolated from a girl between 5 and 17 years old with multiple sclerosis. Sequenced input: blood. The rearrangement uses TRBV28 and TRBJ2-4, with no clear D. CDR3 sequence (DNA): TGTGCCAGCAGTTTACACCAGATAGCCAAAAACATTCAGTACTTC. It translates to CASSLHQIAKNIQYF.